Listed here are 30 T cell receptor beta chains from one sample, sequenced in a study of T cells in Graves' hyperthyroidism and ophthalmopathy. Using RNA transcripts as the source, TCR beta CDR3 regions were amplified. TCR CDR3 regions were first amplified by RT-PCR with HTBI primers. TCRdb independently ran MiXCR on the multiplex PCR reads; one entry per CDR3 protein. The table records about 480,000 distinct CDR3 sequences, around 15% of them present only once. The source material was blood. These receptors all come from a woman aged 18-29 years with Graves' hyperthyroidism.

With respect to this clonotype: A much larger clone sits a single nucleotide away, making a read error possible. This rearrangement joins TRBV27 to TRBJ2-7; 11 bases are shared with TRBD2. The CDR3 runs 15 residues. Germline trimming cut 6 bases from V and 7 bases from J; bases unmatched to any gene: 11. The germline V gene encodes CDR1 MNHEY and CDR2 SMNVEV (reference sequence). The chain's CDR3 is CASRTTSGSSEEQYF. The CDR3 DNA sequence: TGTGCCAGCAGAACTACTAGCGGGAGTAGCGAAGAGCAGTACTTC.

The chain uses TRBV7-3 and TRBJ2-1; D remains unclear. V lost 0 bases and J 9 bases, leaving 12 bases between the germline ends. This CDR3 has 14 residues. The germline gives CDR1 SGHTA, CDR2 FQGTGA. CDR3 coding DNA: TGTGCCAGCAGCTTAACCCGAACAGAAACTGAGCAGTTCTTC. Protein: CASSLTRTETEQFF.

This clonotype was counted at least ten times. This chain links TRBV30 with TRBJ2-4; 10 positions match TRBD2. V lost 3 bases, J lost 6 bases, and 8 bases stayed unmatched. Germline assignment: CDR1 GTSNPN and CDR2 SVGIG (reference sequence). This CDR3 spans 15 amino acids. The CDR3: CAWSVGLAALNIQYF. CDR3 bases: TGTGCCTGGAGCGTCGGACTAGCGGCGTTAAACATTCAGTACTTC.

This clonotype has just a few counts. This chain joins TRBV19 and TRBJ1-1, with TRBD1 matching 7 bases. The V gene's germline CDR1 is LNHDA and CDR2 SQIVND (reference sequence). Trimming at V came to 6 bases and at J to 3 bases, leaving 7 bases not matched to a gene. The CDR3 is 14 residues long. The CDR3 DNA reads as TGTGCCAGTAGCGCGACAGGGATCGACACTGAAGCTTTCTTT. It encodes CASSATGIDTEAFF.

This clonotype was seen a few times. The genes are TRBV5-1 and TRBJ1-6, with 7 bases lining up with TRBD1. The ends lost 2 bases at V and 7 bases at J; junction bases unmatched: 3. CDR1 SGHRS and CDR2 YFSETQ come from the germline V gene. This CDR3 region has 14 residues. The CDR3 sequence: CASSLWDSNSPLHF. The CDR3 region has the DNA TGCGCCAGCAGCTTATGGGACAGCAATTCACCCCTCCACTTT.

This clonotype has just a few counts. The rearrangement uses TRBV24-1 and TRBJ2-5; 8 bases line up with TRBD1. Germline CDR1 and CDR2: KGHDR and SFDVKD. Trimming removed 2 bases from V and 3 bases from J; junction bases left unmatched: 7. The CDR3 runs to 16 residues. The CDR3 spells CATSDSPGQAKETQYF. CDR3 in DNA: TGTGCCACCAGTGATTCCCCGGGACAGGCTAAAGAGACCCAGTACTTC.

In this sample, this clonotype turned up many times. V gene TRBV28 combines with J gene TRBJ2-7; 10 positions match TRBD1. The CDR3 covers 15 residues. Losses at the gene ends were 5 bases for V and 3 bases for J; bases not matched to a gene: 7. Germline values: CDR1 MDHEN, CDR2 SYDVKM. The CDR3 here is CASSTRTGGFYEQYV. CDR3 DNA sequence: TGTGCCAGCAGTACCCGGACAGGGGGTTTCTACGAGCAGTACGTC.

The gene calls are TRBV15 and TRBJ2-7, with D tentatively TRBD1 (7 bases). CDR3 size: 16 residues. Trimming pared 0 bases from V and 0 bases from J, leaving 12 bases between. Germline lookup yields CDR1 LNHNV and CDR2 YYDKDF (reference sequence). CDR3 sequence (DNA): TGTGCCACCAGCAGAGATCGGGGGACAGCCTCCTACGAGCAGTACTTC. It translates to CATSRDRGTASYEQYF.

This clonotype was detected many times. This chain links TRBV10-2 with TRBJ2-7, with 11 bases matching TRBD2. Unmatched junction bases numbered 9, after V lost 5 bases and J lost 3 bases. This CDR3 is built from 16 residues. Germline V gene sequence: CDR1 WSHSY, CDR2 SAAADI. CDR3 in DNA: TGCGCCAGCAGTAAGACCGGGACTAGCGGTATCTACGAGCAGTACTTC. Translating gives CASSKTGTSGIYEQYF.

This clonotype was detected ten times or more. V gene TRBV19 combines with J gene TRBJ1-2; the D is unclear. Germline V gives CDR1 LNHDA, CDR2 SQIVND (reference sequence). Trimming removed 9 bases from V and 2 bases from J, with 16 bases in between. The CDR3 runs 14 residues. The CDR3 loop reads CASYGEAKNYGYTF. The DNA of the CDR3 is TGTGCCAGCTACGGGGAGGCGAAAAACTATGGCTACACCTTC.

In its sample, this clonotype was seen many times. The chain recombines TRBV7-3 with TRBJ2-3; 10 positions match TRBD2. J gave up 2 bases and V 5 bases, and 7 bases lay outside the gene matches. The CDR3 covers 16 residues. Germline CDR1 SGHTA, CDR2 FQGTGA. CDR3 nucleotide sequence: TGTGCCAGCAGCCTGTTAGCGGGAGGACTCACAGATACGCAGTATTTT. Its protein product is CASSLLAGGLTDTQYF.

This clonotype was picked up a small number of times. CDR3 in DNA: TGTGCCAGCGGCTTATCGAACAGGGAAGCCTACGAGCAGTACTTC. Amino acid sequence: CASGLSNREAYEQYF. The rearrangement joins TRBV27 to TRBJ2-7, with D maybe TRBD1 (6 bases). With 8 bases removed from V and 2 bases from J, the gap between germline ends came to 19 bases. The CDR3 totals 15 residues. Germline CDR1 and CDR2: MNHEY and SMNVEV (reference sequence).

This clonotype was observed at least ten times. This chain's CDR3 is CASSFLPFYEQYV. The CDR3 DNA follows: TGCGCCAGCAGCTTCCTGCCATTCTACGAGCAGTACGTC. The rearrangement joins TRBV5-1 to TRBJ2-7; D is unresolved. Deletions cut 2 bases from V and 3 bases from J, with 9 bases between. The CDR3 runs to 13 residues. Germline V CDR1 and CDR2: SGHRS, YFSETQ.

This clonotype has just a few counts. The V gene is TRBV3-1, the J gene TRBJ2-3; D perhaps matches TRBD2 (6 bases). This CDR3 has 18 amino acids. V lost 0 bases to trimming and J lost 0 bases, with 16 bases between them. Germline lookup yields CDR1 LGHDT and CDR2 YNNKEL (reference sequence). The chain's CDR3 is CASSQEGRPGLSTDTQYF. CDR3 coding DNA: TGTGCCAGCAGCCAAGAGGGGAGACCGGGACTTAGCACAGATACGCAGTATTTT.

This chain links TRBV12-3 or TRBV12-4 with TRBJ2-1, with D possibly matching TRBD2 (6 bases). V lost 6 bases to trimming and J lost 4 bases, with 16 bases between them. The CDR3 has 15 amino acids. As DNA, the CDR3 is TGTGCCAGCAGCCTCGGACCAGCGGGTTACAATGAGCAGTTCTTC. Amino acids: CASSLGPAGYNEQFF.

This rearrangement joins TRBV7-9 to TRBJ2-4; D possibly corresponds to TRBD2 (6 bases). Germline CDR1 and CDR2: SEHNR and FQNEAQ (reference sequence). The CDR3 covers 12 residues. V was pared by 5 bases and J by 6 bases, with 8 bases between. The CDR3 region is CASSHGGNIQYF. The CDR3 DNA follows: TGTGCCAGCAGCCACGGGGGAAACATTCAGTACTTC.

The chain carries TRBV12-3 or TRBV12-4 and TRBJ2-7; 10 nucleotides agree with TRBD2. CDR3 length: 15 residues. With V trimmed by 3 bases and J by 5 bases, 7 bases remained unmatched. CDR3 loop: CASSFLAGEANEQYF. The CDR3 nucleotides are TGTGCCAGCAGTTTCCTAGCGGGAGAGGCGAACGAGCAGTACTTC.

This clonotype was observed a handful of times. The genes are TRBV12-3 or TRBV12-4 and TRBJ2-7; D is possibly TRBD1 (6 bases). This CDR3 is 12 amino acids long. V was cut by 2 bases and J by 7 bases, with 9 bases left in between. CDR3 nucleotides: TGTGCCAGCAGTTTACAGGGGATGGAGCAGTACGTC. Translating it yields CASSLQGMEQYV.

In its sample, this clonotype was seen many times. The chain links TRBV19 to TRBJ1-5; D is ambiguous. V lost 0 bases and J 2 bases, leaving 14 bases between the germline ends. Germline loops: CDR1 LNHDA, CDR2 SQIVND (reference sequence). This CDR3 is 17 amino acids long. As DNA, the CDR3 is TGTGCCAGTAGTATAGAGGGCGGATGGGAAGGCAATCAGCCCCAGCATTTT. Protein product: CASSIEGGWEGNQPQHF.

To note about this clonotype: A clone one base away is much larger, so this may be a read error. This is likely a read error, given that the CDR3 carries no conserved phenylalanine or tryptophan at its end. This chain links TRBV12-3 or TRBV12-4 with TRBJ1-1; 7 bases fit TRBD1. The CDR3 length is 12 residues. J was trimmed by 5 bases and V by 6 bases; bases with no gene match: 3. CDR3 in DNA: TGTGCCAGCAGGGAACAGGGGACTGAAGCTTTCCTT. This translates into CASREQGTEAFL.

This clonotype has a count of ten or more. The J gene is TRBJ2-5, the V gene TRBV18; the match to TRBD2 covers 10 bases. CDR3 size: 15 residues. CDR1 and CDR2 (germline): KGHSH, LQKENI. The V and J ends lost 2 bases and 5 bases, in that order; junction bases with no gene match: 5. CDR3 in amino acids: CASSPSSGRPETQYF. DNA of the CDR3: TGTGCCAGCTCACCAAGTAGCGGGAGGCCGGAGACCCAGTACTTC.

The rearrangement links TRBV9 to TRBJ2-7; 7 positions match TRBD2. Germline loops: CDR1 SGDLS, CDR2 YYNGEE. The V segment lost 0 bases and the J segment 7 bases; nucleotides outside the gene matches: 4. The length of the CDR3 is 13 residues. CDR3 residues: CASSVGGGDEQYV. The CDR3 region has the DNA TGTGCCAGCAGCGTAGGGGGGGGAGATGAGCAGTACGTC.

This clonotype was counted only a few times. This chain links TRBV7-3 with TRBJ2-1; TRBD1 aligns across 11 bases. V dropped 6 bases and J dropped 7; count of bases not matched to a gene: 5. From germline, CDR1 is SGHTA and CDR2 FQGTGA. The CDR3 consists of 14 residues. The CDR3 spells CASRRGQGVNEQFF. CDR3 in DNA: TGTGCCAGCAGACGGGGACAGGGGGTGAATGAGCAGTTCTTC.

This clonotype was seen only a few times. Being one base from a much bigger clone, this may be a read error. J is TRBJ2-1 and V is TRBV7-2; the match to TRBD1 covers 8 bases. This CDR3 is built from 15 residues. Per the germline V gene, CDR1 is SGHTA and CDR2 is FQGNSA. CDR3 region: CASSTRTGSYNEQSF. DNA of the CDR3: TGTGCCAGCAGCACTCGGACAGGGTCCTACAATGAGCAGTCCTTC.

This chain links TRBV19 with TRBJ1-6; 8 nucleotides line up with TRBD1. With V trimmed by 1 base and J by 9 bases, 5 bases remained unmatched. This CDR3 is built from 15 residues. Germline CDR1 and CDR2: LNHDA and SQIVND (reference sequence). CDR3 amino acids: CASSIVDRESSPLHF. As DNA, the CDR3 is TGTGCCAGTAGTATAGTGGACAGGGAAAGTTCACCCCTCCACTTT.

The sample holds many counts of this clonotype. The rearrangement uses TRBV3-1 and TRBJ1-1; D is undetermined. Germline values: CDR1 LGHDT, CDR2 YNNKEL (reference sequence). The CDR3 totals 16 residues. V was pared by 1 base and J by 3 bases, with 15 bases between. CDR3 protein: CASSQARSGRDTEAFF. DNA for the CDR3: TGTGCCAGCAGCCAAGCACGCTCCGGGCGGGACACTGAAGCTTTCTTT.

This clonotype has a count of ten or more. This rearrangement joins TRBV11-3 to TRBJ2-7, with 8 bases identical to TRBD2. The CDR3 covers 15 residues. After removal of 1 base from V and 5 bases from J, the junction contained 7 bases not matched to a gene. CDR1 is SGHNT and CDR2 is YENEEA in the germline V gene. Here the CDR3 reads CASSLAGGRSNEQYF. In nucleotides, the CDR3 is TGTGCCAGCAGCTTAGCGGGCGGGAGGTCGAACGAGCAGTACTTC.

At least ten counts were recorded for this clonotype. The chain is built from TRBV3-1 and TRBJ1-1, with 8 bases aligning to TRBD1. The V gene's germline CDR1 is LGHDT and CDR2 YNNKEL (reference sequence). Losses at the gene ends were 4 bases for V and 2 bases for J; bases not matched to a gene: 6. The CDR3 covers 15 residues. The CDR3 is CASSPRTGINTEAFF. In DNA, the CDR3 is TGTGCCAGCAGCCCCCGGACAGGGATAAACACTGAAGCTTTCTTT.

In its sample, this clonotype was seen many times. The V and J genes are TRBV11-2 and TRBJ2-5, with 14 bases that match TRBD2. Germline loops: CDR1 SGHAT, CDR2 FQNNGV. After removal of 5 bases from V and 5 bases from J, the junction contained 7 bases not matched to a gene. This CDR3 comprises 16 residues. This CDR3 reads CASSPPRLAGGETQYF. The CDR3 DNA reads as TGTGCCAGCAGCCCTCCTCGACTAGCGGGGGGGGAGACCCAGTACTTC.

CDR3 protein: CATSRAPLAGYNEQFF. The CDR3 bases are TGTGCCACCAGCAGAGCTCCTCTAGCGGGCTACAATGAGCAGTTCTTC. This chain links TRBV15 with TRBJ2-1; TRBD2 matches at 8 bases. Germline assignment: CDR1 LNHNV and CDR2 YYDKDF (reference sequence). J lost 3 bases, V lost 1 base, and 5 bases had no gene match. The CDR3 is 16 amino acids.